Listed below are T cell receptor beta chains from one sample, sequenced in a study of PD-L1 blockade in urothelial cancer. The assay was immunoSEQ multiplex PCR, and TCRdb's table has in-frame clones only and misses some. The data hold around 46,000 clones, with about four fifths observed a single time. This specimen consisted of PBMCs, obtained around atezolizumab (anti-PD-L1) treatment. Receptors were obtained from a man between 60 and 70 years old with urothelial cancer. Each CDR3 is given with its conserved first and last residue. The D gene is left open where the match is weak. The listing skips clone size in some rows; elsewhere it reads once, few, many or a size class.

TRBV5-1,NA,TRBJ2-7,14,TRBD1,CASSGGQGLYEQYF,TGCGCCAGCAGCGGGGGACAGGGTCTTTACGAGCAGTACTTC
TRBV5-1,NA,TRBJ2-1,13,TRBD2,CATGTSGQGEQFF,TGCGCCACCGGGACTAGCGGGCAGGGTGAGCAGTTCTTC
TRBV5-1,few,TRBJ2-7,15,NA,CASSFGGGGAYEQYF,TGCGCCAGCAGCTTTGGTGGCGGAGGAGCCTACGAGCAGTACTTC
TRBV19,NA,TRBJ2-3,13,NA,CASSKTVWDTQYF,TGTGCCAGTAGTAAAACAGTCTGGGATACGCAGTATTTT
TRBV28,NA,TRBJ2-7,14,TRBD1,CASSLGQGAGEQYF,TGTGCCAGCAGTCTAGGACAGGGGGCAGGGGAGCAGTACTTC
TRBV5-1,NA,TRBJ2-7,17,TRBD2,CASSWRAGGQSSYEQYF,TGCGCCAGCAGCTGGAGGGCGGGGGGCCAGAGCTCCTACGAGCAGTACTTC
TRBV6-5,NA,TRBJ1-3,16,NA,CASSYSQGYQGNTIYF,TGTGCCAGCAGTTACAGTCAGGGATATCAGGGAAACACCATATATTTT
TRBV6-1,NA,TRBJ1-1,13,NA,CASSAAGYTEAFF,TGTGCCAGCAGTGCAGCCGGGTACACTGAAGCTTTCTTT
TRBV7-2,NA,TRBJ1-1,13,NA,CASSLSKGGGAFF,TGTGCCAGCAGCTTAAGTAAGGGAGGGGGAGCTTTCTTT
TRBV7-6,NA,TRBJ2-2,18,TRBD2,CASSLGTSGGKNTGELFF,TGTGCCAGCAGCTTAGGGACTAGCGGGGGGAAGAACACCGGGGAGCTGTTTTTT
TRBV28,NA,TRBJ2-7,11,NA,CASSNTYEQYF,TGTGCCAGCAGTAATACCTACGAGCAGTACTTC
TRBV2,NA,TRBJ2-1,12,NA,CASSEVGGEQFF,TGTGCCAGCAGTGAGGTCGGCGGTGAGCAGTTCTTC
TRBV7-9,NA,TRBJ2-1,13,NA,CASNGVSANEQFF,TGTGCCAGCAACGGGGTTAGCGCGAATGAGCAGTTCTTC
TRBV6-1,NA,TRBJ2-5,14,NA,CASSERRYQETQYF,TGTGCCAGCAGTGAAAGGAGGTACCAAGAGACCCAGTACTTC
TRBV28,NA,TRBJ2-6,18,NA,CASSFPGGRVSGANVLTF,TGTGCCAGCAGTTTCCCCGGGGGGCGGGTCTCTGGGGCCAACGTCCTGACTTTC
TRBV5-4,once,TRBJ1-1,14,TRBD1,CASSWGQGNTEAFF,TGTGCCAGCAGCTGGGGACAGGGGAACACTGAAGCTTTCTTT
TRBV5-6,NA,TRBJ2-7,16,TRBD1,CASSEEGQYSSYEQYF,TGTGCCAGCAGCGAAGAGGGACAGTACAGCTCCTACGAGCAGTACTTC
TRBV30,NA,TRBJ2-1,16,NA,CAWSNRGMSSYNEQFF,TGTGCCTGGAGTAATAGGGGTATGAGCTCCTACAATGAGCAGTTCTTC
TRBV30,NA,TRBJ2-3,14,TRBD2,CAWMGGLAPDTQYF,TGTGCCTGGATGGGTGGACTAGCGCCAGATACGCAGTATTTT
TRBV11-2,NA,TRBJ1-1,14,NA,CASSGLTGNTEAFF,TGTGCCAGCAGCGGACTGACAGGGAACACTGAAGCTTTCTTT
TRBV27,NA,TRBJ1-6,16,NA,CASSDRKGKHNSPLHF,TGTGCCAGCAGTGACAGAAAGGGGAAACATAATTCACCCCTCCACTTT
TRBV6-5,NA,TRBJ2-3,13,NA,CASSQGRGDTQYF,TGTGCCAGCTCCCAGGGAAGGGGAGATACGCAGTATTTT
TRBV5-1,NA,TRBJ1-5,15,NA,CASSLDPGNNQPQHF,TGCGCCAGCAGCTTGGACCCGGGAAATAATCAGCCCCAGCATTTT
TRBV7-9,NA,TRBJ2-7,18,NA,CASSLSVKKDKMGYEQYF,TGTGCCAGCAGCTTATCAGTCAAGAAGGACAAAATGGGCTACGAGCAGTACTTC
TRBV28,NA,TRBJ2-7,15,TRBD1,CASSRETGFSYEQYF,TGTGCCAGCAGTAGAGAGACAGGGTTTTCCTACGAGCAGTACTTC
TRBV30,NA,TRBJ1-2,13,NA,CAWSVSRVRGYTF,TGTGCCTGGAGTGTAAGCCGGGTTCGGGGCTACACCTTC
TRBV15,NA,TRBJ1-4,18,NA,CATSRGGVSIATNEKLFF,TGTGCCACCAGCAGAGGGGGGGTATCGATCGCAACTAATGAAAAACTGTTTTTT
TRBV10-3,NA,TRBJ2-1,11,NA,CATYQGNEQFF,TGTGCCACATACCAGGGCAATGAGCAGTTCTTC